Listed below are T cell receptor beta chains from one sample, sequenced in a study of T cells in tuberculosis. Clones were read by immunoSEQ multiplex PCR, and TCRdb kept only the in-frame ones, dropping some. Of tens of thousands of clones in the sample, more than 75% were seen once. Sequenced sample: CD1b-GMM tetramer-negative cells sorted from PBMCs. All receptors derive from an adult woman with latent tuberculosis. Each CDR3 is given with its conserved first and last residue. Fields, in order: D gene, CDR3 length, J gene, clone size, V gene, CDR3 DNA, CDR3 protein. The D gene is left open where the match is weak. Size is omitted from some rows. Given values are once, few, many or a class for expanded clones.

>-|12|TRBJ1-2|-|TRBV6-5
TGTGCCAGCAGTAAGGGAGACTATGGCTACACCTTC
CASSKGDYGYTF
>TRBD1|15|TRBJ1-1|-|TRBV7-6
TGTGCCAGCAGCTTTTCGGGACAGATGAACACTGAAGCTTTCTTT
CASSFSGQMNTEAFF
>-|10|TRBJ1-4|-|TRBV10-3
TGTGCCGCGGGTACTGAAAAACTGTTTTTT
CAAGTEKLFF
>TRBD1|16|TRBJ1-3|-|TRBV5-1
TGCGCCAGCAGCCTGGAAACGACAGGGTCTGGAAACACCATATATTTT
CASSLETTGSGNTIYF
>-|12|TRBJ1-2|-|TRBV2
TGTGCCAGCACGGACTATAACTATGGCTACACCTTC
CASTDYNYGYTF
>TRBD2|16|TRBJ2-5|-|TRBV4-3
TGCGCCAGCAGCCAAGGAGTTAGCGGGGTGTTGGAGACCCAGTACTTC
CASSQGVSGVLETQYF
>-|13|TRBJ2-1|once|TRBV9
TGTGCCAGCAGCGTCACCAGCGAGGGCGAGCAGTTCTTC
CASSVTSEGEQFF
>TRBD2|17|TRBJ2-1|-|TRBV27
TGTGCCAGCGGGCGACTAGCGGGGGGGCCCCCCTACAATGAGCAGTTCTTC
CASGRLAGGPPYNEQFF
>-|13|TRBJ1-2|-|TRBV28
TGTGCCAGCAGTTTATTAGGGGTGGATGGCTACACCTTC
CASSLLGVDGYTF
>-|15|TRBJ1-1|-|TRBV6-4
TGTGCCAGCAGTGACTCTGGCAGACAGAACACTGAAGCTTTCTTT
CASSDSGRQNTEAFF
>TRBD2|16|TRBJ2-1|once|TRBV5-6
TGTGCCAGCAGCCGAGGACTAGCGGGGGCGGACCATGAGCAGTTCTTC
CASSRGLAGADHEQFF
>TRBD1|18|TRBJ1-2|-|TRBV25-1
TGTGCCAGCAGTTCTCCTGGGACAGGGGGAAGCCGCCTCTATGGCTACACCTTC
CASSSPGTGGSRLYGYTF
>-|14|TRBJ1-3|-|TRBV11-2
TGTGCCAGCAGCTCCATTAGCTCTGGAAACACCATATATTTT
CASSSISSGNTIYF
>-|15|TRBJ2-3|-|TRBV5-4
TGTGCCAGCACGGAGGCGGGGCCTAGCACAGATACGCAGTATTTT
CASTEAGPSTDTQYF
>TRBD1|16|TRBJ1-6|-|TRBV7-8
TGTGCCAGCAGCTTGACCCACGGACAGGGGATGTCACCCCTCCACTTT
CASSLTHGQGMSPLHF
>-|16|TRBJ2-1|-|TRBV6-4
TGTGCCAGCAGTGACTCGACGCGGGGCTCCTACAATGAGCAGTTCTTC
CASSDSTRGSYNEQFF
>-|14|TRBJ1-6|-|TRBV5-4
TGTGCCAGCAGCCCCACAGGCCCAAATTCACCCCTCCACTTT
CASSPTGPNSPLHF
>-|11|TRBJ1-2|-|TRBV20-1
TGCAGTGCTTGGACAGCTTATGGCTACACCTTC
CSAWTAYGYTF
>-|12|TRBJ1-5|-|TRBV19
TGTGCCACCCGGGGGGCGGGTCAGCCCCAGCATTTT
CATRGAGQPQHF
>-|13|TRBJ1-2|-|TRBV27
TGTGCCAGCAGTTCACAGGTAACGGACGGCTACACCTTC
CASSSQVTDGYTF
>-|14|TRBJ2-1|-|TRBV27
TGTGCCAGCAGTTTAAGCCGGGGGTACAATGAGCAGTTCTTC
CASSLSRGYNEQFF
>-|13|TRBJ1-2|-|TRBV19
TGTGCCAGTACCAGGGGAGGGTACTATGGCTACACCTTC
CASTRGGYYGYTF
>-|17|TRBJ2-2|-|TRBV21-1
TGTGCCAGCAGGAGCGGACTAGCGGGGGTTTACACCGGGGAGCTGTTTTTT
CASRSGLAGVYTGELFF
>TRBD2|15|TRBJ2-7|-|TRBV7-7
TGTGCTAGCAGCTTCGGTAGCGGGGGGTCCTACGAGCAGTACTTC
CASSFGSGGSYEQYF
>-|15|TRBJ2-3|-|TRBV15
TGTGCCACCAGCAGTGGGGGCAGATTCACAGATACGCAGTATTTT
CATSSGGRFTDTQYF
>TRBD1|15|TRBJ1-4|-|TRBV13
TGTGCCAGCAGCTTAGGGCAGGGGACAGATGAAAAACTGTTTTTT
CASSLGQGTDEKLFF
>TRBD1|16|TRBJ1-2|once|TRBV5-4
TGTGCCAGCAGCTTGCCCGGACAGGGGGCAGCGAGTGGCTACACCTTC
CASSLPGQGAASGYTF
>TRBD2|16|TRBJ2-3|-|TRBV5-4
TGTGCCAGCAGCCCTCGGACTAGCGGGCCCACAGATACGCAGTATTTT
CASSPRTSGPTDTQYF
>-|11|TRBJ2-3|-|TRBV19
TGTGCCAGTAGTATCCAGGATACGCAGTATTTT
CASSIQDTQYF
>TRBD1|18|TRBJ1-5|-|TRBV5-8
TGTGCCAGCAGCTTGTTAGGGACAGGGAAAAATAGCAATCAGCCCCAGCATTTT
CASSLLGTGKNSNQPQHF
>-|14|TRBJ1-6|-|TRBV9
TGTGCCAGCAGCGTAGAGGGGCTAGATTCACCCCTCCACTTT
CASSVEGLDSPLHF
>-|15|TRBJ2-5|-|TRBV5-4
TGTGCCAGCAGCCTCCGTGGGGGGGCGGGAGAGACCCAGTACTTC
CASSLRGGAGETQYF
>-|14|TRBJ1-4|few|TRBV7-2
TGTGCCAGCAGCTTTAGTGGGGGGTCGGAAAAACTGTTTTTT
CASSFSGGSEKLFF
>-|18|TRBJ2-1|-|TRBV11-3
TGTGCCAGCAGCTCCTACCCCCCTTGGGGCCTCTCCTACAATGAGCAGTTCTTC
CASSSYPPWGLSYNEQFF
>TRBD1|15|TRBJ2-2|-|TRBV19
TGTGCCAGTAGTATTTCCGGGACAGGCACCGGGGAGCTGTTTTTT
CASSISGTGTGELFF
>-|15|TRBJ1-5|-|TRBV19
TGTGCCAGTAGTATAGACTGGGCTGACGATCAGCCCCAGCATTTT
CASSIDWADDQPQHF
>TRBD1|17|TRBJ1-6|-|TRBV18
TGTGCCAGCTCACCAGTCAACAGGGGCTCCTATAATTCACCCCTCCACTTT
CASSPVNRGSYNSPLHF
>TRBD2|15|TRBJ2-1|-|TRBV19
TGTGCCAGTAGGAAGAGCGGGGGGGCATCGGATGAGCAGTTCTTC
CASRKSGGASDEQFF
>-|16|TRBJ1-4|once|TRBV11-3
TGTGCCAGCAGCTTAGATACCCCAGCAACTAATGAAAAACTGTTTTTT
CASSLDTPATNEKLFF
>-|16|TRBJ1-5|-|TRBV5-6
TGTGCCAGCAGCTCGGGGGGGGCTGGAAGCAATCAGCCCCAGCATTTT
CASSSGGAGSNQPQHF
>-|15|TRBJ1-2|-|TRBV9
TGTGCCAGCAGCGCCCCCGGCGGAGGAAACTATGGCTACACCTTC
CASSAPGGGNYGYTF
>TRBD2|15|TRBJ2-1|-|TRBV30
TGTGCCTGGAGTGGGGCTCGCGGGGGGGCTAATGAGCAGTTCTTC
CAWSGARGGANEQFF
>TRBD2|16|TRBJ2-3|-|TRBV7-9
TGTGCCAGCAGCGCACTAGCGGGGGAGAGCACAGATACGCAGTATTTT
CASSALAGESTDTQYF
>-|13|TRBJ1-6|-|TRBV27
TGTGCCAGCAGGAGGGTCTATAATTCCCCCCTCCACTTT
CASRRVYNSPLHF
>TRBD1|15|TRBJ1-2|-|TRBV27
TGTGCCAGCAGTCACTCCGGGACAGGGCGGTATGGCTACACCTTC
CASSHSGTGRYGYTF
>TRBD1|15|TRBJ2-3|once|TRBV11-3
TGTGCCAGCAGCTTAGGACTGGGGACAGGCGATACGCAGTATTTT
CASSLGLGTGDTQYF
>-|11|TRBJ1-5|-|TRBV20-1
TGCAGTGCCGGGGGGGAGCAGCCCCAGCATTTT
CSAGGEQPQHF
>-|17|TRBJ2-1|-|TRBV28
TGTGCCAGCAGTTTATTGGTCTCGGCTCGGGGGTACAATGAGCAGTTCTTC
CASSLLVSARGYNEQFF
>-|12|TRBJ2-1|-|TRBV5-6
TGTGCCAGCAGCTTGCCGGTCAATGAGCAGTTCTTC
CASSLPVNEQFF
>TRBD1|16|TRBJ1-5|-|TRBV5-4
TGTGCCAGCAGCCAAGATGGGGGACAGCGCAATCAGCCCCAGCATTTT
CASSQDGGQRNQPQHF
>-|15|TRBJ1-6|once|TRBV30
TGTGCCTGGAGTGTCTTAGGGGCGAATAATTCACCCCTCCACTTT
CAWSVLGANNSPLHF
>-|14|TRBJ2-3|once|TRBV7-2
TGTGCCAGCAGCATGTACGGTAGAACAGATACGCAGTATTTT
CASSMYGRTDTQYF
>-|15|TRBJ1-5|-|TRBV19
TGTGCCAGTAGGCAGACAAAATTTAGCAATCAGCCCCAGCATTTT
CASRQTKFSNQPQHF
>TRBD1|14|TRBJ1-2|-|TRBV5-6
TGTGCCAGCAGCTTGGTGGGACAGGGGGGAGGCTACACCTTC
CASSLVGQGGGYTF
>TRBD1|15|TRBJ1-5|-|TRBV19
TGTGCCAGTAGCAAGGACAGGGGCCCGAGCCAGCCCCAGCATTTT
CASSKDRGPSQPQHF
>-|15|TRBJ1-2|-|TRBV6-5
TGTGCCAGCAGGTGGACAGCCCAAGATAACTATGGCTACACCTTC
CASRWTAQDNYGYTF
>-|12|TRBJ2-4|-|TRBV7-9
TGTGCCAGCAGCTTAGACGTGAGCATTCAGTACTTC
CASSLDVSIQYF
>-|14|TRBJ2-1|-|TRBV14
TGTGCCAGCAGCCAAGATTCGCGGTACAATGAGCAGTTCTTC
CASSQDSRYNEQFF
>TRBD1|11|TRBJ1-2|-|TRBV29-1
TGCAGCGCCCGGGACAGCCATGGCTACACCTTC
CSARDSHGYTF